The T cell receptor beta chain described here comes from a study of vaccination and CD4 T cells after COVID-19. Sequenced with the Oncomine TCR Beta short-read assay was DNA taken from cultured CD4+ T cells. TCRdb reprocessed the PCR reads with MiXCR, giving one entry per CDR3 protein. The table has some 20,000 distinct CDR3 sequences, approximately 40% seen once. Treatment indicated: roughly 11-day PBMC culture with coronavirus spike peptide pools or control peptides (ViraFEST assay). Antigen-specific T cells were expanded with peptide pools by ViraFEST, and TCRs were then sequenced. Study-wide results and caveats: Looking at convalescent patients, 304 of their 307 vaccine-specific clones were spike mono-reactive.

This clonotype was recorded a few times. Its antigen is undetermined. The sequence derives from a human donor who had recovered from COVID-19. The sequences come from CD4+ T cells from blood, cultured in vitro, collected after SARS-CoV-2 vaccination.

The CDR3 loop is CASSQVGSRFYNSPLHF. CDR3 DNA sequence: TGCGCCAGCAGCCAAGTCGGGAGCCGTTTCTATAATTCACCCCTCCACTTT. This sequence joins TRBV4-1 and TRBJ1-6; the D is unclear. The germline gives CDR1 MGHRA, CDR2 YSYEKL. CDR3 length: 17 amino acids. V dropped 1 base and J dropped 3 bases, with 13 bases sitting between them.